These 15 T cell receptor beta chains came from one sample sequenced in a study of blood T cells in healthy people across ages. A J-beta primer mix and a sample-barcoded 5' primer were used in a second PCR of roughly 7 to 12 cycles. TCRdb re-called the 5' RACE reads through MiXCR, storing one row per CDR3 protein. The table has some 920,000 distinct CDR3 sequences, roughly half seen once. Sequenced input: blood. These receptors were obtained from a woman in her sixties in good health.

The CDR3 DNA reads TGCAGTGCTAGAGATCCAAGGACTAGCGGGATGAGCACAGATACGCAGTATTTT. It yields the protein CSARDPRTSGMSTDTQYF. The chain uses TRBV20-1 and TRBJ2-3; TRBD2 matches at 12 bases. The germline V gene encodes CDR1 DFQATT and CDR2 SNEGSKA (reference sequence). Germline trimming cut 0 bases from V and 0 bases from J; bases unmatched to any gene: 7. This CDR3 is built from 18 residues.

This chain uses TRBV4-2 with TRBJ2-5; possibly TRBD2 for D (6 bases). In germline, CDR1 is LGHNA, CDR2 YNFKEQ. Trimming took 6 bases from V and 5 from J, leaving 16 bases between them. This CDR3 region has 14 residues. Here the CDR3 reads CASRHGGPGETQYF. The CDR3, as DNA: TGTGCCAGCAGGCACGGGGGACCAGGGGAGACCCAGTACTTC.

The chain joins TRBV28 to TRBJ2-3, with D tentatively TRBD1 (6 bases). Germline CDR1 reads MDHEN; CDR2 reads SYDVKM. V was clipped by 6 bases and J by 0 bases, with 13 bases between them. This CDR3 has 15 amino acids. The CDR3 coding sequence is TGTGCCAGCAGCCCTCGACAGGTTAGCACAGATACGCAGTATTTT. It codes for CASSPRQVSTDTQYF. Supplemented by reference TRBV28 and TRBJ2-3, the full variable domain reads DVKVTQSSRYLVKRTGEKVFLECVQDMDHENMFWYRQDPGLGLRLIYFSYDVKMKEKGDIPEGYSVSREKKERFSLILESASTNQTSMYLCASSPRQVSTDTQYFGPGTRLTVL.

This clonotype turned up a few times. The V gene is TRBV7-2, the J gene TRBJ2-1, with D unclear. The length of the CDR3 is 10 residues. Germline values: CDR1 SGHTA, CDR2 FQGNSA. Trimming shortened V by 8 bases and J by 8 bases, and 7 bases separated the two germline ends. The CDR3 DNA is TGTGCCAGCCGTGGCTATGAGCAGTTCTTC. Its protein is CASRGYEQFF. Filled out from reference TRBV7-2 and TRBJ2-1, the complete variable domain reads GAGVSQSPSNKVTEKGKDVELRCDPISGHTALYWYRQSLGQGLEFLIYFQGNSAPDKSGLPSDRFSAERTGGSVSTLTIQRTQQEDSAVYLCASRGYEQFFGPGTRLTVL.

In its sample, this clonotype was seen a few times. This chain connects TRBV4-1 to TRBJ2-3; TRBD1 or TRBD2 may be the D gene (6 bases each). The germline gives CDR1 MGHRA, CDR2 YSYEKL. Trimming took off 5 bases at V and 2 bases at J, with 17 bases between the two ends. This CDR3 has 16 residues. CDR3 DNA: TGCGCCAGCAGCAAGGCGGGACATCCTTCCACAGATACGCAGTATTTT. As protein: CASSKAGHPSTDTQYF.

CDR3 region: CSVKFGGPQSSYNEQFF. The CDR3 DNA reads as TGCAGCGTTAAGTTTGGGGGCCCGCAAAGCTCCTACAATGAGCAGTTCTTC. The chain combines TRBV29-1 with TRBJ2-1, with D perhaps matching TRBD1 (6 bases). V was clipped by 5 bases and J by 0 bases, with 20 bases between them. The CDR3 runs to 17 residues. Germline CDR1 reads SQVTM; CDR2 reads ANQGSEA.

The chain uses TRBV11-2 and TRBJ1-2; 12 bases align to TRBD1. After removal of 4 bases from V and 3 bases from J, the junction contained 6 bases not matched to a gene. This CDR3 comprises 16 residues. The germline V gene encodes CDR1 SGHAT and CDR2 FQNNGV. CDR3 nucleotides: TGTGCCAGCAGCTCGGGACAGGGGGCAAGTTACTATGGCTACACCTTC. Its translation: CASSSGQGASYYGYTF.

CDR3 sequence (DNA): TGCGCCAGCAGCCAAGATTTTGAAGACCCCAATGAGCAGTTCTTC. Its protein is CASSQDFEDPNEQFF. The chain recombines TRBV4-3 with TRBJ2-1; D is unclear. Germline V gene data show CDR1 as LGHNA and CDR2 as YSLEER. V dropped 0 bases and J dropped 6 bases, with 12 bases sitting between them. The CDR3 contains 15 residues.

This clonotype was found a few times. The J gene is TRBJ1-2, the V gene TRBV12-3 or TRBV12-4; D possibly corresponds to TRBD1 (6 bases). The CDR3 is 13 amino acids. Between the trimmed V and J ends, which lost 3 bases and 4 bases, there was a span of 9 bases. The CDR3 spells CASSFADSYGYTF. CDR3 bases: TGTGCCAGCAGTTTTGCGGACAGCTATGGCTACACCTTC.

This clonotype appeared once. This rearrangement joins TRBV30 to TRBJ1-2, with D perhaps TRBD1 (5 bases). CDR3 size: 16 residues. CDR1 is GTSNPN, CDR2 SVGIG, per germline (reference sequence). The V end lost 3 bases, the J end lost 7 bases, and 24 bases lay between the germline ends. The CDR3 coding sequence is TGTGCCTGGAGCCACCCCTCCGACAGACGGAATTCTGGCTACACCTTC. Encoded protein: CAWSHPSDRRNSGYTF.

A few counts support this clonotype. This chain uses TRBV12-3 or TRBV12-4 with TRBJ2-7, with 7 positions matching TRBD1. After removal of 3 bases from V and 5 bases from J, the junction contained 13 bases not matched to a gene. CDR3 length: 16 residues. In DNA, the CDR3 is TGTGCCAGCAGTTTTACCCTGACAGGGAAACAAAACGAGCAGTACTTC. This codes for CASSFTLTGKQNEQYF.

The chain couples TRBV20-1 to TRBJ2-6; perhaps TRBD2 as D (6 bases). Trimming removed 0 bases at V and 2 bases at J, with 17 bases between. Germline CDR1 DFQATT, CDR2 SNEGSKA (reference sequence). The CDR3 loop spans 18 amino acids. CDR3 loop: CSARDRISGYPGANVLTF. CDR3 sequence (DNA): TGCAGTGCTAGAGATCGGATTAGCGGCTACCCTGGGGCCAACGTCCTGACTTTC.

This chain connects TRBV4-1 to TRBJ1-5; D uncertain. Germline CDR1 and CDR2: MGHRA and YSYEKL. V lost 6 bases and J lost 0, with 12 bases in between. CDR3 length equals 15 residues. CDR3 in amino acids: CASRLDIYSNQPQHF. The DNA of the CDR3 is TGCGCCAGCAGACTGGATATCTATAGCAATCAGCCCCAGCATTTT.

This clonotype has at least ten counts. The chain employs TRBV20-1 and TRBJ1-1; 7 bases align to TRBD1. The V gene's germline CDR1 is DFQATT and CDR2 SNEGSKA (reference sequence). The CDR3 is 16 amino acids. The V segment lost 3 bases and the J segment 0 bases; nucleotides outside the gene matches: 10. The CDR3 loop reads CSASPGTDFMNTEAFF. CDR3 sequence (DNA): TGCAGTGCTAGTCCAGGGACAGATTTTATGAACACTGAAGCTTTCTTT.

This clonotype was seen only a few times. V and J are TRBV20-1 and TRBJ2-7; no clear D. Deletions cut 0 bases from V and 0 bases from J, with 15 bases between. The CDR3 has 16 amino acids. Germline loops: CDR1 DFQATT, CDR2 SNEGSKA (reference sequence). CDR3 sequence reads: CSARDQLGRFSYEQYF. The DNA for the CDR3 is TGCAGTGCTAGAGATCAATTAGGGCGATTCTCCTACGAGCAGTACTTC.